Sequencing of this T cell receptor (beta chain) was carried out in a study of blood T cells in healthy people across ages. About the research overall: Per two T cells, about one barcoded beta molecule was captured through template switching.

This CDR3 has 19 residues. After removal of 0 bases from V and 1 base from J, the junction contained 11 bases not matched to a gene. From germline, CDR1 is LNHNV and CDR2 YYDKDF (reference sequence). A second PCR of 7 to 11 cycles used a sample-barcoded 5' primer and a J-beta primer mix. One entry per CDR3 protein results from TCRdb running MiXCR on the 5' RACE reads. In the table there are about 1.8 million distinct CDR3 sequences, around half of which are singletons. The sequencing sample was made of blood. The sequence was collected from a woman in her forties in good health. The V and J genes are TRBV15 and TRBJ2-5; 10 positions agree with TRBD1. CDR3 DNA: TGTGCCACCAGCAGAGAGGGACAGGGGTTGAAGGGCCTCCAAGAGACCCAGTACTTC. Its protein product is CATSREGQGLKGLQETQYF.